The sequence of this T cell receptor beta chain was determined in a study of blood T cells in healthy people across ages (dated by TCRdb to between 2014 and 2017). A note on the overall study: In model experiments, roughly one uniquely barcoded TCR beta cDNA molecule per two T cells was captured by template switching. Age-related changes in TCR beta repertoire diversity were measured in the study by deep sequencing normalized with unique cDNA molecular identifiers. Donors were grouped into four age groups: young (average roughly 16 years), middle-aged (roughly 38), aged (roughly 67) and long-lived (less than 85). To avoid experimental bias, donors of different ages were distributed randomly across sequencing lanes. Using the same blood draw, the study looked at two additional independent replicas of 1 million unique cDNA reads for two donors, one aged 18 to 30 and the other aged 80 or older. What the study reported, not specific to this receptor: Observed TCR beta diversity per million T cells fell roughly linearly with age, and a significant reduction was already apparent by age approximately 40. A strong correlation was found between observed TCR beta diversity and the percentage of naive T cells measured by flow cytometry. Conclusive comparison of naive and antigen-experienced compartments was prevented by the profiling of bulk unsorted PBMCs. Estimates of total diversity based on one million sequenced T cells were regarded as lower bounds and as underestimates. Compared with the aged group, the long-lived group had more naive CD4+ T cells, fewer expanded clones and increased TCR diversity, suggesting age selection. Donor CMV infection status was unknown, potentially confounding age-related changes in expanded clonotypes.

The roughly 39 donors, aged about 6 to 100 years, were systemically healthy Caucasian individuals from Russia. Around 9.7 milliliters of peripheral blood were collected from each donor into EDTA-treated Vacutainer tubes. Ficoll-Paque density-gradient centrifugation was used to isolate PBMCs, with at least 6 million obtained per sample. Trizol reagent was used to extract total RNA from PBMCs, with at least 5.5 micrograms per sample. For every donor, an aliquot of PBMCs went through flow cytometry to measure the percentages of naive CD45RAhigh/CD27high T cells. This clonotype was seen ten or more times. Which antigen it targets is not known. Base qualities are not recorded, but no much larger clone differs from it by a single base. Including the terminal cysteine and phenylalanine, the CDR3 comprises 15 residues. CDR3 DNA only is kept here, 45 bases in frame from base 1. The V end gives up 0 bases and the J end 3 bases, leaving 2 bases in the junction not matched to a gene. Based on the germline V gene, the CDR1 and CDR2 sequences are SGHVS and FQNEAQ.

Library prep was done by 5' RACE. Instrument used: Illumina HiSeq 2500. A second 7 to 11 cycle PCR used a sample-barcoded 5' primer and a J-beta primer mix. A unique molecular identifier was introduced onto each TCR beta cDNA molecule by a template-switch 5' adaptor carrying 12 random nucleotides. Each sample yielded at least 3 million CDR3-containing paired-end reads. First-strand cDNA was synthesized from all RNA with the Mint cDNA synthesis kit, primed by a TRBC-specific oligonucleotide. Following uracil-DNA glycosylase treatment, a first 18-cycle PCR with universal primers M1SS and BC2_uni_R was performed on all cDNA. As for the authors' bioinformatics: For normalization, 1 million high-quality reads, each with a distinct molecular identifier, were randomly selected from each sample. Reads with shared molecular identifiers were discarded instead of being binned into consensus sequences. MiTCR, set to a Q25 quality threshold and the strictest error-elimination algorithm, was used for CDR3 identification, clonotype clustering and error correction. Lower-bound total TCR beta diversity was estimated with a nonparametric unseen species model using Euler transformation. The raw public data were reprocessed by TCRdb itself: fastp quality trimming at Q25, MiXCR clonotype calling, in-frame beta chains only. CDR3 protein duplicates are merged, each entry listing the most common genes and DNA. The V and J calls come from TCRdb's annotation, not from the publication. The sample table contains around 1,500,000 distinct CDR3 sequences; only one count was recorded for roughly 45% of them. The top ten clonotypes cover approximately 7.9% of the sample.

Recombination linked TRBV7-8 to TRBJ2-3; the junction holds 8 bases that match TRBD2. The specimen was blood. The clonotype comes from a woman between 18 and 30 years old in good health. The CDR3 sequence is CASSLASGVTDTQYF. In nucleotide form, the sequence is TGTGCCAGCAGCTTAGCTAGCGGGGTAACAGATACGCAGTATTTT.